This TCR beta chain stems from a study of T cell repertoires in cytomegalovirus infection. This CDR3 contains 16 residues. Looked up from germline, CDR1 is SGHVS and CDR2 is FQNEAQ. V lost 4 bases to trimming and J lost 0 bases, with 13 bases between them. TCRdb recomputed calls from the reads with MiXCR, one row per CDR3 protein. The sample carries 630,000 or so distinct CDR3 sequences, approximately 24% recorded once. The table lists this clonotype with many counts. Source material: CD8+ T cells from PBMCs. The TCR comes from a human donor in good health (CMV status not recorded). Some clones in this sample may be carry-over from other donors' samples. The chain combines TRBV7-8 with TRBJ2-1; possibly TRBD1 or TRBD2 for D (6 bases each). The CDR3 bases are TGTGCCAGCAGCTCAATCGGGGGCAGCTCCTACAATGAGCAGTTCTTC. Residues: CASSSIGGSSYNEQFF.